This entry lists 8 T cell receptor beta chains sequenced from one sample in a study of identical twins. In TCRdb, the 5' RACE reads were re-called with MiXCR into one record per CDR3 protein. The sample lists some 330,000 distinct CDR3 sequences, around 9% occurring once. The sequenced sample was naive T cells sorted from blood. The receptors come from a woman between 50 and 59 years old in good health.

This clonotype appeared a few times. The gene calls are TRBV5-6 and TRBJ2-1; possible D gene TRBD1, 6 bases. The length of the CDR3 is 13 residues. Germline V gene sequence: CDR1 SGHDT, CDR2 YYEEEE. Trimming stripped 3 bases from V and 6 bases from J, with 10 bases between. CDR3 coding DNA: TGTGCCAGCAGCTACAGGGCTTCCAATGAGCAGTTCTTC. It is translated as CASSYRASNEQFF. The full variable domain, its missing parts supplied by reference TRBV5-6 and TRBJ2-1, is DAGVTQSPTHLIKTRGQQVTLRCSPKSGHDTVSWYQQALGQGPQFIFQYYEEEERQRGNFPDRFSGHQFPNYSSELNVNALLLGDSALYLCASSYRASNEQFFGPGTRLTVL.

This clonotype was counted only a few times. J is TRBJ2-7 and V is TRBV20-1; a weak D match, TRBD1 (6 bases). The CDR3 totals 12 residues. The V and J ends lost 2 bases and 3 bases respectively, with 8 bases between them. The germline gives CDR1 DFQATT, CDR2 SNEGSKA (reference sequence). The CDR3 nucleotides read TGCAGTGCTAGAAGGACAGACTACGAGCAGTACTTC. This translates into CSARRTDYEQYF.

The V call is TRBV12-3 or TRBV12-4, the J call TRBJ1-5; 8 bases are shared with TRBD1. V lost 4 bases and J lost 4; bases outside the gene matches: 3. CDR3 length: 14 residues. CDR3 nucleotides: TGTGCCAGCAGTTCCCGGACAGGGAATCAGCCCCAGCATTTT. Translating gives CASSSRTGNQPQHF.

The sample holds many counts of this clonotype. This rearrangement joins TRBV20-1 to TRBJ2-2; D may be TRBD1 (6 bases). V gave up 1 base and J gave up 8 bases, with 8 bases separating them. CDR1 DFQATT and CDR2 SNEGSKA come from the germline V gene (reference sequence). This CDR3 comprises 12 residues. CDR3 nucleotide sequence: TGCAGTGCTAGAGGGGGGCGAGGGGAGCTGTTTTTT. This sequence encodes CSARGGRGELFF.

This clonotype appeared a few times. V and J are TRBV6-2 or TRBV6-3 and TRBJ1-5; TRBD1 matches 7 bases. The trim removed 2 bases at V and 3 bases at J, leaving 13 bases unmatched. This CDR3 has 18 residues. Germline assignment: CDR1 MNHEY and CDR2 SVGEGT. Here the CDR3 DNA reads TGTGCCAGCAGTTACGACGAAAGACAGGGAGCTATCAATCAGCCCCAGCATTTT. Translating gives CASSYDERQGAINQPQHF.

The V call is TRBV11-3, the J call TRBJ2-1; D unresolved. This CDR3 region has 13 residues. Germline CDR1 and CDR2: SGHNT and YENEEA. V shed 1 base and J shed 10 bases, with 11 bases lying between them. The DNA of the CDR3 is TGTGCCAGCAGCTTAGCCGGCTACGCCGAGCAGTTCTTC. Residues: CASSLAGYAEQFF.

This clonotype has only a few counts. The chain links TRBV11-3 to TRBJ2-1; 11 bases map to TRBD2. V shed 5 bases and J 4 bases; nucleotides not matched to a gene: 7. The germline CDR1 and CDR2 sequences are SGHNT and YENEEA. The CDR3 totals 16 residues. CDR3 in DNA: TGTGCCAGCAGCGTCTCCGGGACTAGCGGTTACAATGAGCAGTTCTTC. Its protein product is CASSVSGTSGYNEQFF.

V is TRBV7-8 and J is TRBJ2-7; 9 bases align to TRBD2. The CDR3 is made up of 14 amino acids. CDR1 and CDR2 (germline): SGHVS, FQNEAQ. CDR3 coding DNA: TGTGCCAGCAGCTTAGGGAGGCTAGCGGGACGTCCCGACGTC. This gives the protein CASSLGRLAGRPDV.